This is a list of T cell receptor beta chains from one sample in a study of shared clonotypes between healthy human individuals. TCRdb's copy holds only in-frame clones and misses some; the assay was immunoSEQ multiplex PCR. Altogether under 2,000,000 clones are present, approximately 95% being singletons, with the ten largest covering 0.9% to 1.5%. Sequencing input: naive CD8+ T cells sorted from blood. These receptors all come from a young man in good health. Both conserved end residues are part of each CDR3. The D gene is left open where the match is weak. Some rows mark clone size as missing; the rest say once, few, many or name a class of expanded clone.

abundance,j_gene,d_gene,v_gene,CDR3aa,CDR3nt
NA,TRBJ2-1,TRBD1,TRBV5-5,CASSPEVEWTGQFF,TGTGCCAGCAGCCCGGAGGTGGAGTGGACAGGGCAGTTCTTC
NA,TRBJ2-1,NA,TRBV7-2,CASSLVPSEYNEQFF,TGTGCCAGCAGCTTAGTCCCTAGCGAGTACAATGAGCAGTTCTTC
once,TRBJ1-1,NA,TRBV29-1,CSVDGRADTEAFF,TGCAGCGTTGATGGCAGGGCGGACACTGAAGCTTTCTTT
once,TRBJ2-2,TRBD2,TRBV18,CASSRSLAGGTGELFF,TGTGCCAGCTCACGATCGCTAGCGGGAGGCACCGGGGAGCTGTTTTTT
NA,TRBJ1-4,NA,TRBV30,CAWSVQVNEKLFF,TGTGCCTGGAGTGTACAAGTCAATGAAAAACTGTTTTTT
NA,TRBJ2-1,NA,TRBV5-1,CASSFFGVHEQFF,TGCGCCAGCAGCTTCTTTGGGGTCCATGAGCAGTTCTTC
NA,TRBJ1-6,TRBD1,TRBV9,CASSAGTGTEYNSPLHF,TGTGCCAGCAGCGCCGGGACAGGGACTGAGTATAATTCACCCCTCCACTTT
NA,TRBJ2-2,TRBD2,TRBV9,CASSVGRLAGVRTGELFF,TGTGCCAGCAGCGTAGGTAGACTAGCGGGAGTCCGCACCGGGGAGCTGTTTTTT
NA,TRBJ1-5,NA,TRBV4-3,CASSQDYRSGVGQPQHF,TGCGCCAGCAGCCAAGATTATAGGTCGGGCGTCGGGCAGCCCCAGCATTTT
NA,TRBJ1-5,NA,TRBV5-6,CASSLWQPNQPQHF,TGTGCCAGCAGCTTGTGGCAGCCTAATCAGCCCCAGCATTTT
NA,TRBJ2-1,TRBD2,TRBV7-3,CASSSRGGYNEQFF,TGTGCCAGCAGCTCCCGGGGGGGCTACAATGAGCAGTTCTTC
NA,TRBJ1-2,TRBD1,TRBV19,CASTQSSLTGYGYTF,TGTGCCAGTACCCAAAGTTCCCTGACAGGGTATGGCTACACCTTC
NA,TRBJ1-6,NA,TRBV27,CASSSMTNSPLHF,TGTGCCAGCAGTTCTATGACCAATTCACCCCTCCACTTT
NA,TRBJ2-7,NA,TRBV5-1,CASSLGQSSYEQYF,TGCGCCAGCAGCTTGGGGCAAAGCTCCTACGAGCAGTACTTC
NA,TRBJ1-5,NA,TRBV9,CASSVGQVNQPQHF,TGTGCCAGCAGCGTAGGACAGGTAAATCAGCCCCAGCATTTT
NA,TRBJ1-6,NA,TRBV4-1,CASSLKSGAASPLHF,TGCGCCAGCAGCCTTAAATCCGGGGCAGCCTCACCCCTCCACTTT
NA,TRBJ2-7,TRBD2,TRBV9,CASSSFRLAGIYEQYF,TGTGCCAGCAGCTCTTTTAGACTAGCGGGCATCTACGAGCAGTACTTC
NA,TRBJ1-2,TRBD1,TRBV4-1,CASSQDRAGQVYGYTF,TGCGCCAGCAGCCAAGATCGGGCAGGACAGGTCTATGGCTACACCTTC
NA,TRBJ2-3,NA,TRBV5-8,CASPDETSTDTQYF,TGTGCCAGCCCGGACGAAACTAGCACAGATACGCAGTATTTT